Below are 21 T cell receptor beta chains sequenced from a single sample in a study of cytomegalovirus exposure and HLA in healthy donors (dated 2017 in TCRdb). The library was produced with the immunoSEQ multiplex PCR assay. For the multiplex PCR, a mixture combining 60 forward primers for TCR Vbeta segments and 13 reverse primers for TCR Jbeta segments was used. TCRdb holds this immuneACCESS table with in-frame rearrangements only. Some clones are missing; in checked studies, unresolved V genes explain under half, and the rest has no known cause. For this sample the table gives about 110,000 clones, of which more than 70% were detected only once. 2.5% to 3% of the sample is held by the ten biggest clonotypes. Sample: PBMCs. Every receptor here comes from a woman aged 60-75 years in good health and CMV-seropositive.

The V call is TRBV19, the J call TRBJ1-1; TRBD1 is a possible D gene (5 bases). Germline CDR1 LNHDA, CDR2 SQIVND (reference sequence). Trimming cost V 3 bases and J 4 bases, with 12 bases left between them. This CDR3 has 14 residues. The CDR3 coding sequence is TGTGCCAGTAGTATGCTCGGGAGGGGCACTGAAGCTTTCTTT. Its protein product is CASSMLGRGTEAFF. The full variable domain, its missing parts supplied by reference TRBV19 and TRBJ1-1, is DGGITQSPKYLFRKEGQNVTLSCEQNLNHDAMYWYRQDPGQGLRLIYYSQIVNDFQKGDIAEGYSVSREKKESFPLTVTSAQKNPTAFYLCASSMLGRGTEAFFGQGTRLTVV.

The chain carries TRBV5-1 and TRBJ2-1; 8 bases are shared with TRBD2. The length of the CDR3 is 16 residues. Germline CDR1 is SGHRS and CDR2 is YFSETQ. Trimming took 4 bases from V and 9 from J; bases not matched to a gene: 15. The CDR3 DNA is TGCGCCAGCAGCCTTGGACTGACGGGAGGGCCCGGTGAGCAGTTCTTC. It yields the protein CASSLGLTGGPGEQFF.

This sequence joins TRBV6-5 and TRBJ2-3; 7 bases align to TRBD2. The CDR3 consists of 15 residues. In germline, CDR1 is MNHEY, CDR2 SVGAGI. Trimming removed 8 bases from V and 5 bases from J; junction bases left unmatched: 13. CDR3 amino acids: CASGERGSGKDTQYF. DNA of the CDR3: TGTGCCAGCGGCGAAAGGGGCAGCGGGAAAGATACGCAGTATTTT.

The chain couples TRBV19 to TRBJ1-5; weak D call: TRBD1 (5 bases). V lost 0 bases and J 0 bases, leaving 21 bases between the germline ends. The CDR3 loop spans 20 amino acids. Per germline, CDR1 LNHDA and CDR2 SQIVND (reference sequence). In DNA, the CDR3 is TGTGCCAGTAGTATAGATCATAGGGTTAAAGGACAATATAGCAATCAGCCCCAGCATTTT. This codes for CASSIDHRVKGQYSNQPQHF.

J is TRBJ2-5 and V is TRBV5-1; unclear D gene. Germline V gene lookup returns CDR1 SGHRS and CDR2 YFSETQ. CDR3 length: 13 residues. The V end was cut by 4 bases, the J end by 3 bases, with 10 bases between. The CDR3 protein is CASSQASEETQYF. CDR3 bases: TGCGCCAGCAGCCAGGCTTCAGAAGAGACCCAGTACTTC.

The rearrangement uses TRBV5-1 and TRBJ2-2; 10 nucleotides align to TRBD1. This CDR3 contains 17 residues. With 0 bases clipped from V and 4 bases from J, the junction kept 6 bases outside the gene matches. CDR1 and CDR2 (germline): SGHRS, YFSETQ. The CDR3 nucleotides read TGCGCCAGCAGCTTGGTGGCGGGACAGGGGCTCACCGGGGAGCTGTTTTTT. It is translated as CASSLVAGQGLTGELFF.

This rearrangement joins TRBV9 to TRBJ2-5, with 7 bases fitting TRBD1. The junction had 5 bases not matched to a gene; V was cut back by 4 bases and J by 2 bases. CDR1 SGDLS and CDR2 YYNGEE come from the germline V gene. The CDR3 extends over 14 amino acids. The chain's CDR3 is CASSFRDSQETQYF. DNA of the CDR3: TGTGCCAGCAGCTTCCGGGACAGTCAAGAGACCCAGTACTTC.

V is TRBV7-6 and J is TRBJ2-2; tentative D call: TRBD2 (6 bases). Looked up from germline, CDR1 is SGHVS and CDR2 is FNYEAQ. The V and J ends lost 8 bases and 3 bases respectively, with 13 bases between them. The CDR3 sequence is 14 residues long. The CDR3: CASGKGLDTGELFF. Written as DNA, the CDR3 is TGTGCCAGCGGGAAGGGACTCGACACCGGGGAGCTGTTTTTT.

The chain recombines TRBV30 with TRBJ2-3; perhaps TRBD2 as D (6 bases). The germline V gene has CDR1 GTSNPN and CDR2 SVGIG (reference sequence). V dropped 2 bases and J dropped 4 bases, with 13 bases sitting between them. This CDR3 region has 14 residues. This CDR3 is CAWSRSLASDTQYF. CDR3 nucleotides: TGTGCCTGGAGTAGGTCGCTAGCGTCAGATACGCAGTATTTT.

In this sample, this clone turned up a few times. This rearrangement joins TRBV7-9 to TRBJ2-2; D is unclear. The V gene lost 7 bases and the J gene lost 1 base, with 16 bases spanning the gap. Germline V gene lookup returns CDR1 SEHNR and CDR2 FQNEAQ (reference sequence). CDR3 length: 16 residues. DNA of the CDR3: TGTGCCAGCACACGACGAATTGCAGGGAACACCGGGGAGCTGTTTTTT. Protein product: CASTRRIAGNTGELFF.

The CDR3 region is CAWSRGLSGSLYEQYF. Here the CDR3 DNA reads TGTGCCTGGAGCAGAGGACTTAGCGGGAGCCTCTACGAGCAGTACTTC. V gene TRBV30 combines with J gene TRBJ2-7; 9 nucleotides match TRBD2. This CDR3 region has 16 residues. J was trimmed by 3 bases and V by 3 bases; bases with no gene match: 12. Germline lookup yields CDR1 GTSNPN and CDR2 SVGIG (reference sequence).

The chain has TRBV5-4 and TRBJ1-1, with D perhaps TRBD1 (6 bases). V gave up 0 bases and J gave up 4 bases, with 10 bases separating them. The CDR3 totals 14 residues. Looked up from germline, CDR1 is SGHNT and CDR2 is YYREEE (reference sequence). CDR3 in amino acids: CASSLVRGGTEAFF. In DNA, the CDR3 is TGTGCCAGCAGCTTGGTCAGAGGGGGCACTGAAGCTTTCTTT.

The chain couples TRBV7-9 to TRBJ2-2; 7 bases map to TRBD2. V was clipped by 5 bases and J by 3 bases; unmatched bases: 6. The CDR3 has 15 amino acids. Looked up from germline, CDR1 is SEHNR and CDR2 is FQNEAQ (reference sequence). The CDR3 reads CASSQALAHTGELFF. DNA for the CDR3: TGTGCCAGCAGCCAAGCACTAGCGCACACCGGGGAGCTGTTTTTT.

The gene calls are TRBV11-3 and TRBJ1-5; D not resolved. V dropped 4 bases and J dropped 2 bases, with 12 bases sitting between them. The CDR3 is 15 residues long. Germline V gene sequence: CDR1 SGHNT, CDR2 YENEEA. CDR3: CASSSQNGGNQPQHF. DNA for the CDR3: TGTGCCAGCAGCTCTCAGAACGGAGGCAATCAGCCCCAGCATTTT.

The V gene is TRBV6-6, the J gene TRBJ1-1; D is unresolved. Deletions cut 0 bases from V and 4 bases from J, with 15 bases between. CDR3 length equals 16 residues. Germline V CDR1 and CDR2: MNHNY, SVGAGI (reference sequence). This CDR3 reads CASSYSTGRLPTEAFF. CDR3 sequence (DNA): TGTGCCAGCAGTTACTCGACGGGGAGGCTCCCCACTGAAGCTTTCTTT.

This clone has only a few counts. The chain has TRBV9 and TRBJ2-7; 7 bases map to TRBD2. This CDR3 region has 15 residues. Germline V lookup: CDR1 SGDLS, CDR2 YYNGEE. With V trimmed by 3 bases and J by 2 bases, 8 bases remained unmatched. CDR3 DNA: TGTGCCAGCAGCGAGAGCGGTGGGGGGGCCTACGAGCAGTACTTC. Its translation is CASSESGGGAYEQYF.

V gene TRBV5-1 combines with J gene TRBJ1-2, with D uncertain. CDR1 and CDR2 from the germline V gene are SGHRS and YFSETQ. The CDR3 is 14 residues long. V lost 4 bases and J lost 0, with 10 bases in between. The CDR3 nucleotides read TGCGCCAGCAGCGGGCAGGCTACTAACTATGGCTACACCTTC. Amino acids: CASSGQATNYGYTF.

The chain employs TRBV6-5 and TRBJ2-2; 7 bases fit TRBD2. The CDR3 is 14 residues long. The trim removed 7 bases at V and 5 bases at J, leaving 7 bases unmatched. The germline V gene has CDR1 MNHEY and CDR2 SVGAGI. For the CDR3, the DNA is TGTGCCAGCACCAGGCCGGGGGGTACCGGGGAGCTGTTTTTT. Its translation is CASTRPGGTGELFF.

The V and J genes are TRBV6-5 and TRBJ2-2; D possibly corresponds to TRBD2 (5 bases). Trimming left V 1 base short and J 4 bases short, with 7 bases between. The CDR3 runs to 14 residues. Per the germline V gene, CDR1 is MNHEY and CDR2 is SVGAGI. The DNA of the CDR3 is TGTGCCAGCAGTTACTTCCGGGGCACCGGGGAGCTGTTTTTT. Amino acid sequence: CASSYFRGTGELFF.

V gene TRBV6-6 combines with J gene TRBJ2-1; tentative D call: TRBD2 (8 bases). V lost 2 bases to trimming and J lost 5 bases, with 13 bases between them. The CDR3 runs to 15 residues. Germline V gives CDR1 MNHNY, CDR2 SVGAGI (reference sequence). The CDR3 DNA reads as TGTGCCAGCAGTTACACGGGAGGGGGCAACAATGAGCAGTTCTTC. It yields the protein CASSYTGGGNNEQFF.

Note on this clone: This sample also contains other DNA sequences that code for the same CDR3. The J gene is TRBJ2-7, the V gene TRBV19; 9 bases match TRBD1. Trimming at V came to 5 bases and at J to 6 bases, leaving 8 bases not matched to a gene. This CDR3 is 14 amino acids long. Looked up from germline, CDR1 is LNHDA and CDR2 is SQIVND (reference sequence). For the CDR3, the DNA is TGTGCCAGTAGTTCACAGGGGGCGAGAGGCGAGCAGTACTTC. It specifies CASSSQGARGEQYF.